A single sample is the source of the 14 T cell receptor beta chains below, sequenced in a study of blood T cell repertoires in COVID-19. Method: immunoSEQ multiplex PCR; TCRdb's copy keeps in-frame clones and lacks some. The repertoire holds about 100,000 clones, with 86% as singletons. Input material: peripheral blood. The receptors stem from a man at least 80 years old with active or convalescent COVID-19.

The chain is built from TRBV9 and TRBJ2-2; D possibly corresponds to TRBD2 (5 bases). The length of the CDR3 is 13 residues. The V gene lost 4 bases and the J gene lost 7 bases, with 11 bases spanning the gap. Per germline, CDR1 SGDLS and CDR2 YYNGEE. CDR3 sequence: CASSTPSGGELFF. The CDR3 nucleotides read TGTGCCAGCAGCACGCCAAGCGGCGGGGAGCTGTTTTTT.

V usage is TRBV4-1 and J usage is TRBJ2-1, with 12 nucleotides matching TRBD2. Trimming cost V 4 bases and J 2 bases; bases outside gene matches: 3. Germline lookup yields CDR1 MGHRA and CDR2 YSYEKL. The CDR3 is made up of 16 amino acids. CDR3 residues: CASSLRTSGAYNEQFF. CDR3 sequence (DNA): TGCGCCAGCAGCCTCCGGACTAGCGGGGCCTACAATGAGCAGTTCTTC.

For the CDR3, the DNA is TGTGCCAGCGTGCCTTCCAGGGGTCTACGTAACTATGGCTACACCTTC. The encoded protein is CASVPSRGLRNYGYTF. The chain links TRBV7-9 to TRBJ1-2; D possibly corresponds to TRBD1 (6 bases). Germline V CDR1 and CDR2: SEHNR, FQNEAQ (reference sequence). V lost 8 bases to trimming and J lost 1 base, with 20 bases between them. This CDR3 contains 16 residues.

In this sample, this clone turned up a few times. This rearrangement joins TRBV6-2 or TRBV6-3 to TRBJ2-3; 9 positions match TRBD1. Trimming at V came to 2 bases and at J to 0 bases, leaving 6 bases not matched to a gene. Per the germline V gene, CDR1 is MNHEY and CDR2 is SVGEGT. The CDR3 length is 17 residues. Here the CDR3 DNA reads TGTGCCAGCAGTTACGACACCGGGACAGGGAGCACAGATACGCAGTATTTT. Its translation is CASSYDTGTGSTDTQYF.

V gene TRBV5-5 combines with J gene TRBJ2-3; 13 bases are a match to TRBD2. V shed 0 bases and J 2 bases; nucleotides not matched to a gene: 12. CDR1 and CDR2 (germline): SGHKS, YYEKEE (reference sequence). The CDR3 sequence is 20 residues long. The CDR3 coding sequence is TGTGCCAGCAGCTTGGGTACGACGCCGGGACTAGCGGGATTCACAGATACGCAGTATTTT. Residues: CASSLGTTPGLAGFTDTQYF.

The V and J genes are TRBV4-2 and TRBJ2-3; D not certain. The CDR3 contains 13 residues. CDR1 is LGHNA and CDR2 is YNFKEQ in the germline V gene. V lost 0 bases and J lost 2, with 3 bases in between. The DNA for the CDR3 is TGTGCCAGCAGCCAAGACTACACAGATACGCAGTATTTT. Residues: CASSQDYTDTQYF.

The chain has TRBV29-1 and TRBJ1-1; 10 bases are shared with TRBD1. The germline V gene encodes CDR1 SQVTM and CDR2 ANQGSEA. This CDR3 region has 13 residues. V dropped 4 bases and J dropped 4; count of bases not matched to a gene: 3. This chain's CDR3 is CSVGQGAGTEAFF. The DNA for the CDR3 is TGCAGCGTTGGACAGGGGGCTGGCACTGAAGCTTTCTTT.

V and J are TRBV5-1 and TRBJ1-2, with D maybe TRBD1 (6 bases). Trimming removed 0 bases at V and 6 bases at J, with 9 bases between. Germline assignment: CDR1 SGHRS and CDR2 YFSETQ. The length of the CDR3 is 13 residues. CDR3 DNA sequence: TGCGCCAGCAGCTTGGGACAGGAGGATGGCTACACCTTC. Protein product: CASSLGQEDGYTF.

The chain couples TRBV7-8 to TRBJ2-3; 10 bases fit TRBD2. The CDR3 has 17 residues. CDR1 is SGHVS, CDR2 FQNEAQ, per germline. J gave up 4 bases and V 7 bases, and 14 bases lay outside the gene matches. The CDR3 DNA reads as TGTGCCAGCATTAGTTTGCCTAGCGGGAGCGTTGCAGATACGCAGTATTTT. Protein product: CASISLPSGSVADTQYF.

The rearrangement uses TRBV27 and TRBJ1-6; 12 bases map to TRBD1. The germline gives CDR1 MNHEY, CDR2 SMNVEV (reference sequence). The length of the CDR3 is 15 residues. With 3 bases clipped from V and 9 bases from J, the junction kept 3 bases outside the gene matches. This chain's CDR3 is CASSFLGQGASPLHF. CDR3 bases: TGTGCCAGCAGTTTCCTGGGACAGGGGGCTTCACCCCTCCACTTT.

In its sample, this clone was seen once. The V call is TRBV11-2, the J call TRBJ2-3; 9 bases are shared with TRBD2. The CDR3 is 15 amino acids. Germline V gene lookup returns CDR1 SGHAT and CDR2 FQNNGV. V lost 4 bases to trimming and J lost 5 bases; unmatched junction nucleotides: 7. This CDR3 reads CASSYRTSVEDTQYF. Here the CDR3 DNA reads TGTGCCAGCAGCTATAGGACTAGCGTCGAAGATACGCAGTATTTT.

J is TRBJ1-3 and V is TRBV15, with a tentative D call TRBD1 (6 bases). CDR1 and CDR2 from the germline V gene are LNHNV and YYDKDF (reference sequence). The CDR3 is 17 amino acids. V was cut by 9 bases and J by 0 bases, with 21 bases left in between. CDR3 residues: CATTPLGALDSGNTIYF. CDR3 nucleotide sequence: TGTGCCACGACCCCGTTGGGGGCTCTAGACTCTGGAAACACCATATATTTT.

The rearrangement links TRBV2 to TRBJ1-1; D might be TRBD1 (5 bases). The CDR3 totals 13 residues. Trimming shortened V by 3 bases and J by 6 bases, and 11 bases separated the two germline ends. Germline CDR1 is SNHLY and CDR2 is FYNNEI. DNA of the CDR3: TGTGCCAGCAGTGAGGTCAGGGCAGCTGAAGCTTTCTTT. It specifies CASSEVRAAEAFF.

The chain has TRBV5-6 and TRBJ1-6, with 9 bases that match TRBD1. CDR3 length equals 16 residues. Germline V CDR1 and CDR2: SGHDT, YYEEEE. The trim removed 4 bases at V and 4 bases at J, leaving 6 bases unmatched. CDR3 protein: CASSEHGQGYNSPLHF. The CDR3 nucleotides read TGTGCCAGCAGCGAACACGGACAGGGGTATAATTCACCCCTCCACTTT.